Detailed here is one TCR beta chain. This sample stems from a study of blood T cell repertoires in COVID-19. Across the whole study: Sample material is recorded as cDNA or gDNA derived from T cells, B-cell-depleted T cells, or PBMCs.

Seattle researchers signed up patients amid active infection and tracked them longitudinally. Original methodology: Amplification of reference gene primers provided the estimated nucleated cell counts. Assay: immunoSEQ multiplex PCR; the TCRdb copy retains only in-frame clones and omits some. The V and J calls and the clone size are those of that table, but D and trimming were determined from the DNA. The table has roughly 410,000 clones, approximately 89% seen once. The receptor comes from a woman aged 40-49 years with COVID-19, enrolled during active disease. The sample comprised peripheral blood.

DNA for the CDR3: TGTGCCAGCATTGGAGAGAGGGACATTCAGTACTTC. Protein: CASIGERDIQYF. The V and J genes are TRBV25-1 and TRBJ2-4, with a tentative D call TRBD2 (5 bases). This CDR3 region has 12 residues. Deletions cut 7 bases from V and 8 bases from J, with 12 bases between. Per germline, CDR1 MGHDK and CDR2 SYGVNS.